This TCR beta chain was captured by sequencing in a study of liver allograft versus peripheral blood T cells. Looking at the study overall: In transplanted livers, T cell receptor repertoires were compared with those found in the recipients' peripheral blood. Study-wide findings and caveats: Intragraft liver T cell receptor repertoires reportedly differed from peripheral blood repertoires.

There are 16 residues in the CDR3. With V trimmed by 0 bases and J by 2 bases, 4 bases remained unmatched. The germline gives CDR1 LNHNV, CDR2 YYDKDF (reference sequence). By sample share, this clonotype is medium-sized (0.01 to 0.1%). The antigen is undetermined. Via MiXCR, TCRdb re-called the reads, giving one row per CDR3 protein. The sample contains more than 3,500 distinct CDR3 sequences, about 15% of which appear only once. This rearrangement joins TRBV15 to TRBJ2-1; 7 nucleotides line up with TRBD2. This TCR was recovered from a human patient who had a liver transplant. Some T cells may be the graft donor's. CDR3 loop: CATSRDPAGAYNEQFF. In DNA, the CDR3 is TGTGCCACCAGCAGAGATCCGGCGGGGGCCTACAATGAGCAGTTCTTC.